This passage covers 8 T cell receptor beta chains from one sample sequenced in a study of blood T cell repertoires in COVID-19. The assay was immunoSEQ multiplex PCR, and TCRdb's table has in-frame clones only and misses some. Of roughly 52,000 clones listed, approximately 78% are singletons. Sequencing used peripheral blood. All receptors come from a human donor in a cohort sampled during active or convalescent COVID-19.

The V gene is TRBV6-5, the J gene TRBJ2-3, with D unresolved. V dropped 7 bases and J dropped 3 bases, with 8 bases sitting between them. The V gene's germline CDR1 is MNHEY and CDR2 SVGAGI. CDR3 length: 12 amino acids. The CDR3 spells CASTDTTDTQYF. DNA of the CDR3: TGTGCCAGCACCGACACGACAGATACGCAGTATTTT.

The chain joins TRBV6-5 to TRBJ2-7, with D uncertain. The CDR3 has 14 residues. V was pared by 8 bases and J by 5 bases, with 19 bases between. CDR1 is MNHEY, CDR2 SVGAGI, per germline. The CDR3 region is CASLPGYRAHEQYF. The CDR3 DNA is TGTGCCAGCCTCCCGGGTTACCGCGCACACGAGCAGTACTTC.

The rearrangement uses TRBV6-5 and TRBJ2-2, with D perhaps matching TRBD2 (6 bases). Germline V gives CDR1 MNHEY, CDR2 SVGAGI. V lost 3 bases and J 7 bases, leaving 18 bases between the germline ends. The CDR3 loop spans 16 amino acids. CDR3 sequence: CASSYSVTSRIGELFF. In DNA, the CDR3 is TGTGCCAGCAGTTATTCCGTGACTAGTCGCATCGGGGAGCTGTTTTTT.

The chain employs TRBV5-1 and TRBJ1-5; D unclear. Between the trimmed V and J ends, which lost 3 bases and 10 bases, there was a span of 14 bases. Germline V gene data show CDR1 as SGHRS and CDR2 as YFSETQ. This CDR3 spans 13 amino acids. The DNA of the CDR3 is TGCGCCAGCAGCTGGGAGAGATCGGAACCCCAGCATTTT. Its protein product is CASSWERSEPQHF.

This chain joins TRBV29-1 and TRBJ2-5; possible D gene TRBD2, 5 bases. CDR3 length: 12 amino acids. Germline values: CDR1 SQVTM, CDR2 ANQGSEA. Trimming stripped 4 bases from V and 3 bases from J, with 9 bases between. CDR3 sequence: CSVASGEETQYF. In DNA, the CDR3 is TGCAGCGTTGCATCCGGGGAAGAGACCCAGTACTTC.

This chain uses TRBV6-5 with TRBJ1-5; D unclear. Germline CDR1 MNHEY, CDR2 SVGAGI. The CDR3 has 15 amino acids. Between the trimmed V and J ends, which lost 6 bases and 0 bases, there was a span of 12 bases. The CDR3 sequence: CASSTDGNSNQPQHF. For the CDR3, the DNA is TGTGCCAGCAGCACAGACGGCAATAGCAATCAGCCCCAGCATTTT.

The chain combines TRBV6-5 with TRBJ2-5; 7 bases are shared with TRBD2. Per germline, CDR1 MNHEY and CDR2 SVGAGI. The CDR3 extends over 14 amino acids. Trimming at V came to 6 bases and at J to 7 bases, leaving 11 bases not matched to a gene. Written as DNA, the CDR3 is TGTGCCAGCAGCCCGTGGGGAGGGGTTGGGACCCAGTACTTC. It codes for CASSPWGGVGTQYF.

V gene TRBV12-3 or TRBV12-4 combines with J gene TRBJ1-1; D gene uncertain. Trimming took off 3 bases at V and 0 bases at J, with 5 bases between the two ends. This CDR3 contains 13 residues. The CDR3 DNA reads as TGTGCCAGCAGTTTGTCCGTGAACACTGAAGCTTTCTTT. Protein product: CASSLSVNTEAFF.